This is a list of T cell receptor beta chains from one sample in a study of blood T cell repertoires in COVID-19. The table came from immunoSEQ multiplex PCR; TCRdb's copy has only in-frame clones and leaves some out. Found here are approximately 200,000 clones, about 83% of them singletons; the top ten hold under 9.5%. The sample comprised PBMCs or T cells enriched from blood (not recorded which). These receptors came from a woman aged 25 to 45 who had recovered from COVID-19. The CDR3 runs from the conserved cysteine through the conserved F or W. The D gene is left open where the match is weak. Rows may omit the clone size; those that give it use once, few, many or a size class.

size: -
J: TRBJ2-3
D: TRBD1
V: TRBV28
CDR3: CASSSPGGSADTQYF
DNA: TGTGCCAGCAGTTCCCCAGGGGGATCGGCAGATACGCAGTATTTT

size: -
J: TRBJ2-3
D: TRBD1
V: TRBV5-1
CDR3: CASSLAASGTGITDTQYF
DNA: TGCGCCAGCAGCTTAGCCGCCTCCGGGACAGGGATCACAGATACGCAGTATTTT

size: -
J: TRBJ1-3
D: -
V: TRBV28
CDR3: CASSLGRSSGNTIYF
DNA: TGTGCCAGCAGTTTAGGCAGGTCCTCTGGAAACACCATATATTTT

size: -
J: TRBJ1-5
D: TRBD1
V: TRBV5-1
CDR3: CASSFGTGGNQPQHF
DNA: TGCGCCAGCAGCTTTGGGACAGGGGGCAATCAGCCCCAGCATTTT

size: -
J: TRBJ2-1
D: TRBD1
V: TRBV7-9
CDR3: CASSLEPGQGRNNEQFF
DNA: TGTGCCAGCAGCTTAGAACCGGGACAGGGGAGGAACAATGAGCAGTTCTTC

size: -
J: TRBJ2-3
D: TRBD2
V: TRBV5-1
CDR3: CASSLELAGGADTQYF
DNA: TGCGCCAGCAGCTTGGAATTAGCGGGAGGCGCGGATACGCAGTATTTT

size: -
J: TRBJ2-7
D: -
V: TRBV20-1
CDR3: CSATKTYEQYF
DNA: TGCAGTGCGACAAAAACCTACGAGCAGTACTTC

size: -
J: TRBJ2-3
D: TRBD2
V: TRBV4-2
CDR3: CASSEVPPSGNTDTQYF
DNA: TGTGCCAGCAGCGAAGTCCCCCCTAGCGGGAACACAGATACGCAGTATTTT

size: -
J: TRBJ2-7
D: TRBD2
V: TRBV5-6
CDR3: CASSLRASGTGEQYF
DNA: TGTGCCAGCAGCTTGAGGGCTAGCGGGACCGGCGAGCAGTACTTC

size: -
J: TRBJ2-7
D: TRBD2
V: TRBV19
CDR3: CASSIFSGGTNEQYF
DNA: TGTGCCAGTAGTATTTTCTCGGGGGGGACGAACGAGCAGTACTTC

size: -
J: TRBJ2-5
D: -
V: TRBV2
CDR3: CASSMRDDGWETQYF
DNA: TGTGCCAGCAGTATGCGGGACGACGGGTGGGAGACCCAGTACTTC

size: once
J: TRBJ2-7
D: TRBD1
V: TRBV5-4
CDR3: CASSSTGGGTYEQYF
DNA: TGTGCCAGCAGCTCCACAGGGGGCGGCACCTACGAGCAGTACTTC

size: -
J: TRBJ2-4
D: TRBD2
V: TRBV5-1
CDR3: CASSPGLAGDKNIQYF
DNA: TGCGCCAGCAGCCCGGGACTAGCAGGGGACAAAAACATTCAGTACTTC

size: -
J: TRBJ2-7
D: TRBD1
V: TRBV2
CDR3: CAGRDSGYEQYF
DNA: TGTGCCGGTCGGGACAGTGGCTACGAGCAGTACTTC

size: once
J: TRBJ2-5
D: TRBD2
V: TRBV29-1
CDR3: CSGGGTSGRVGTQYF
DNA: TGCAGCGGGGGAGGGACTAGCGGGAGGGTTGGGACCCAGTACTTC

size: -
J: TRBJ2-3
D: TRBD1
V: TRBV15
CDR3: CATSRDLGTGNTDTQYF
DNA: TGTGCCACCAGCAGAGATCTGGGGACAGGGAACACAGATACGCAGTATTTT

size: -
J: TRBJ1-2
D: TRBD1
V: TRBV30
CDR3: CAWSLGTGLYGYTF
DNA: TGTGCCTGGAGTCTCGGGACAGGCCTTTATGGCTACACCTTC

size: -
J: TRBJ2-3
D: TRBD2
V: TRBV5-1
CDR3: CASSLVAGAKWFTDTQYF
DNA: TGCGCCAGCAGCTTGGTAGCGGGAGCGAAATGGTTCACAGATACGCAGTATTTT

size: -
J: TRBJ2-3
D: TRBD2
V: TRBV9
CDR3: CASSVTTSADTQYF
DNA: TGTGCCAGCAGCGTGACTACTAGCGCAGATACGCAGTATTTT

size: once
J: TRBJ2-7
D: TRBD1
V: TRBV12-3/TRBV12-4
CDR3: CASSRTGSYEQYF
DNA: TGTGCCAGCAGCCGGACAGGATCCTACGAGCAGTACTTC

size: -
J: TRBJ1-3
D: -
V: TRBV2
CDR3: CASAESFSGNTIYF
DNA: TGTGCCAGCGCTGAGAGTTTCTCTGGAAACACCATATATTTT

size: -
J: TRBJ1-2
D: -
V: TRBV3-1/TRBV3-2
CDR3: CASSQGSGGAFGYTF
DNA: TGTGCCAGCAGCCAAGGTTCTGGGGGGGCTTTTGGCTACACCTTC

size: once
J: TRBJ2-5
D: -
V: TRBV1
CDR3: CTSTNPNLGLEETQYF
DNA: TGCACCAGCACCAACCCGAACCTGGGACTAGAGGAGACCCAGTACTTC

size: -
J: TRBJ2-4
D: -
V: TRBV5-4
CDR3: CASSLAGNLAKNIQYF
DNA: TGTGCCAGCAGCTTGGCGGGGAATCTAGCCAAAAACATTCAGTACTTC

size: -
J: TRBJ2-1
D: TRBD2
V: TRBV18
CDR3: CASSPGTSGSGNEQFF
DNA: TGTGCCAGCTCACCTGGGACTAGCGGGAGTGGAAATGAGCAGTTCTTC

size: -
J: TRBJ2-6
D: -
V: TRBV19
CDR3: CASRRVRESGANVLTF
DNA: TGTGCCAGTCGCCGCGTAAGGGAGTCTGGGGCCAACGTCCTGACTTTC

size: once
J: TRBJ2-4
D: -
V: TRBV10-2
CDR3: CASSDRGRVNIQYF
DNA: TGCGCCAGCAGTGACCGGGGGAGAGTAAACATTCAGTACTTC

size: -
J: TRBJ1-1
D: -
V: TRBV24-1
CDR3: CATSRGGDTEAFF
DNA: TGTGCCACCAGTAGGGGGGGCGACACTGAAGCTTTCTTT

size: few
J: TRBJ2-5
D: -
V: TRBV19
CDR3: CARVDQGGETQYF
DNA: TGTGCCAGGGTTGATCAGGGTGGCGAGACCCAGTACTTC

size: -
J: TRBJ1-1
D: -
V: TRBV10-3
CDR3: CATMNQGGTEAFF
DNA: TGTGCCACGATGAACCAGGGTGGCACTGAAGCTTTCTTT

size: -
J: TRBJ2-7
D: TRBD1
V: TRBV18
CDR3: CASSPTGVGPYEQYF
DNA: TGTGCCAGCTCACCAACAGGGGTGGGTCCCTACGAGCAGTACTTC

size: -
J: TRBJ2-7
D: -
V: TRBV7-8
CDR3: CASSFGSSYEQYF
DNA: TGTGCCAGCAGCTTCGGTAGCTCCTACGAGCAGTACTTC

size: -
J: TRBJ2-7
D: -
V: TRBV9
CDR3: CASSVDPAGMAIYEQYF
DNA: TGTGCCAGCAGCGTAGACCCCGCGGGAATGGCTATTTACGAGCAGTACTTC

size: -
J: TRBJ1-3
D: -
V: TRBV7-9
CDR3: CASSNTTGINGNTIYF
DNA: TGTGCCAGCAGCAATACAACAGGAATAAATGGAAACACCATATATTTT

size: once
J: TRBJ1-1
D: TRBD1
V: TRBV28
CDR3: CASSSGQTRGFAFF
DNA: TGTGCCAGCAGTTCGGGACAGACCCGAGGGTTCGCTTTCTTT

size: once
J: TRBJ2-5
D: TRBD2
V: TRBV4-1
CDR3: CASSQLAGGLETQYF
DNA: TGCGCCAGCAGCCAACTAGCGGGAGGTCTTGAGACCCAGTACTTC

size: -
J: TRBJ1-4
D: TRBD1
V: TRBV5-1
CDR3: CASSSDSPTGTREKLFF
DNA: TGCGCCAGCAGCTCTGATTCCCCGACAGGGACACGTGAAAAACTGTTTTTT